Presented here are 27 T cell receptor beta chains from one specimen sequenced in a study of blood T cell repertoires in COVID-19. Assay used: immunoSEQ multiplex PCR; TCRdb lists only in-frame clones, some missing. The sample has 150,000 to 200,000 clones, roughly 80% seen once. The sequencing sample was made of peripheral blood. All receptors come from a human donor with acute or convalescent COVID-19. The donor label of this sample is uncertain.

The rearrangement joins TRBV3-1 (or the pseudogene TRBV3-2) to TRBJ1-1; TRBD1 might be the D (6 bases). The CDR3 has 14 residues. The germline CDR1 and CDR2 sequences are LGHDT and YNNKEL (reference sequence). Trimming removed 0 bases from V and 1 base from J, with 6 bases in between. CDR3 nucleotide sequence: TGTGCCAGCAGCCAAGACAGGGGGAACACTGAAGCTTTCTTT. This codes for CASSQDRGNTEAFF.

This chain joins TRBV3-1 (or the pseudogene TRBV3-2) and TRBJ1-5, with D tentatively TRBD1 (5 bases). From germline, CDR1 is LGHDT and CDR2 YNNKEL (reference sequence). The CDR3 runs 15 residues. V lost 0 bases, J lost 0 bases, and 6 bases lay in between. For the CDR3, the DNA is TGTGCCAGCAGCCAAGAGGGGGGTAGCAATCAGCCCCAGCATTTT. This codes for CASSQEGGSNQPQHF.

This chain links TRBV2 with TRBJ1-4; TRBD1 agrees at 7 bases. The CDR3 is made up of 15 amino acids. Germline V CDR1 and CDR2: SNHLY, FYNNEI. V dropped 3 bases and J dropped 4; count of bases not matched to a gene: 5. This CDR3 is CASSDGGTDNEKLFF. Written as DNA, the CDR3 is TGTGCCAGCAGTGATGGAGGGACAGATAATGAAAAACTGTTTTTT.

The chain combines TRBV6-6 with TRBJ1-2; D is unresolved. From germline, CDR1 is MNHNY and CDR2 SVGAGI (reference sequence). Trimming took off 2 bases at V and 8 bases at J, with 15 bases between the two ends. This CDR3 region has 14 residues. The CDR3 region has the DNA TGTGCCAGCAGTTACGGTGGTGGGGAGAGAGGCTACACCTTC. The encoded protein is CASSYGGGERGYTF.

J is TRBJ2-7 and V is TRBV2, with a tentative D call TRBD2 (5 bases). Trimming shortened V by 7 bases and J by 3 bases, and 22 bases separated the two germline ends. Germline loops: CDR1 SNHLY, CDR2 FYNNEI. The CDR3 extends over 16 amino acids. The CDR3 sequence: CASTQSLGVSHYEQYF. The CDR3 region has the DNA TGTGCCAGCACCCAAAGTCTCGGGGTGAGCCACTACGAGCAGTACTTC.

CDR3 nucleotides: TGTGCCATCAGTGACGGGGTCTCCTACGAGCAGTACTTC. Translation: CAISDGVSYEQYF. J is TRBJ2-7 and V is TRBV10-3, with D maybe TRBD2 (5 bases). The CDR3 runs to 13 residues. The germline V gene encodes CDR1 ENHRY and CDR2 SYGVKD. Trimming took 3 bases from V and 0 from J, leaving 6 bases between them.

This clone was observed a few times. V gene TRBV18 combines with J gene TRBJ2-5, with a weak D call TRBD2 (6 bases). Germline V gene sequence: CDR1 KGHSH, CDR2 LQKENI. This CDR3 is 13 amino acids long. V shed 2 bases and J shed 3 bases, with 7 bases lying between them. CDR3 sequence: CASSPTGEETQYF. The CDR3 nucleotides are TGTGCCAGCTCACCAACGGGGGAAGAGACCCAGTACTTC.

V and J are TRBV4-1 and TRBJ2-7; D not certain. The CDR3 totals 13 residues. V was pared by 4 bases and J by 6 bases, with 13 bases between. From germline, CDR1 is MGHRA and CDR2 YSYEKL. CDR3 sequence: CASSPQARVEQYF. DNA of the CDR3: TGCGCCAGCAGCCCCCAGGCGCGCGTCGAGCAGTACTTC.

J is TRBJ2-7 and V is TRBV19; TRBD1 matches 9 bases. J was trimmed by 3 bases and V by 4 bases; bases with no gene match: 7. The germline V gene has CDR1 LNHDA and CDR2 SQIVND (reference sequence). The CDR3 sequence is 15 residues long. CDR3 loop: CASSRDVTGGYEQYF. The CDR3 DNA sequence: TGTGCCAGTAGTAGGGATGTGACAGGGGGCTACGAGCAGTACTTC.

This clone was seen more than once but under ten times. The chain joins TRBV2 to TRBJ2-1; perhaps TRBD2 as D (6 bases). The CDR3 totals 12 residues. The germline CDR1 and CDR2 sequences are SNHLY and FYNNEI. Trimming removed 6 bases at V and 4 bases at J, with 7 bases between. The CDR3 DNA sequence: TGTGCCAGCAGAGGGACTTACAATGAGCAGTTCTTC. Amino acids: CASRGTYNEQFF.

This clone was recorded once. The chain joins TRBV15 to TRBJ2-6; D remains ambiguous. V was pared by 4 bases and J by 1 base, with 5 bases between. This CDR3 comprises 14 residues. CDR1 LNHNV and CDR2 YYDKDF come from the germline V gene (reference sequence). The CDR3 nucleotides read TGTGCCACCAGCACCCAGTCTGGGGCCAACGTCCTGACTTTC. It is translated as CATSTQSGANVLTF.

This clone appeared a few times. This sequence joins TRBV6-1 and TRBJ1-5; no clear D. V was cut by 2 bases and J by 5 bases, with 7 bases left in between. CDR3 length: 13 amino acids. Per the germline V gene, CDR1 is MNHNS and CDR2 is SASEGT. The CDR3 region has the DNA TGTGCCAGCAGTGAAAGGAGGGATCAGCCCCAGCATTTT. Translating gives CASSERRDQPQHF.

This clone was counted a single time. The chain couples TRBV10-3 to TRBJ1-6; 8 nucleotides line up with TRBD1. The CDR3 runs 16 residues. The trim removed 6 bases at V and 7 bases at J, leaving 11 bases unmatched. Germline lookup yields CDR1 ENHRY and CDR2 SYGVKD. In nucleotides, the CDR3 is TGTGCCATCAGAGAAGACAGGGGTATTGGGAATTCACCCCTCCACTTT. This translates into CAIREDRGIGNSPLHF.

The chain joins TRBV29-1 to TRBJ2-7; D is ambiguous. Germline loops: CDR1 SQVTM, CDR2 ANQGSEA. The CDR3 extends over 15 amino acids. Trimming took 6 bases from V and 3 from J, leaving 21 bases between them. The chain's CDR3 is CSVRQGSQVFYEQYF. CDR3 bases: TGCAGCGTCCGCCAAGGCAGCCAGGTTTTCTACGAGCAGTACTTC.

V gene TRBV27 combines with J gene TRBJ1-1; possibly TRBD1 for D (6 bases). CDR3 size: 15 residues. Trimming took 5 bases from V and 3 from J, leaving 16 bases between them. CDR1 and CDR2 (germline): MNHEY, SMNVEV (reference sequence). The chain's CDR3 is CASSPPQGRDTEAFF. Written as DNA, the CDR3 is TGTGCCAGCAGTCCCCCCCAGGGGAGGGACACTGAAGCTTTCTTT.

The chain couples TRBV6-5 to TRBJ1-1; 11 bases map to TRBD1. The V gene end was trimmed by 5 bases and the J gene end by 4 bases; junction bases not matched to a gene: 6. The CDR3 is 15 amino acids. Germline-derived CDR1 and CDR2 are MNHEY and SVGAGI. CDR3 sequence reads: CASSQDRGLGTEAFF. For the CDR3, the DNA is TGTGCCAGCAGTCAGGACAGGGGGCTGGGCACTGAAGCTTTCTTT.

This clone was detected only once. The CDR3 here is CASSSDRGRNQPQHF. The CDR3 DNA is TGTGCCAGCAGCTCTGATAGGGGGCGGAATCAGCCCCAGCATTTT. The rearrangement uses TRBV6-5 and TRBJ1-5; 7 bases are a match to TRBD1. CDR3 size: 15 residues. Per the germline V gene, CDR1 is MNHEY and CDR2 is SVGAGI. Losses at the gene ends were 6 bases for V and 4 bases for J; bases not matched to a gene: 9.

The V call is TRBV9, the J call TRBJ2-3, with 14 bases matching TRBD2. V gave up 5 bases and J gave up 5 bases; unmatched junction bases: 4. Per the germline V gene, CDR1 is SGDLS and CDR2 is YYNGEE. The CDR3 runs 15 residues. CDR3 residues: CASSPGTSGRDTQYF. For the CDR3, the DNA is TGTGCCAGCAGTCCAGGGACTAGCGGGAGAGATACGCAGTATTTT.

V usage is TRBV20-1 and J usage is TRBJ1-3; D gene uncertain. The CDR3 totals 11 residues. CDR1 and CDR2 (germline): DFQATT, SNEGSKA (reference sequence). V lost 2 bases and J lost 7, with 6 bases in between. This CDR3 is CSARRPNTIYF. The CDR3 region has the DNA TGCAGTGCTAGACGTCCCAACACCATATATTTT.

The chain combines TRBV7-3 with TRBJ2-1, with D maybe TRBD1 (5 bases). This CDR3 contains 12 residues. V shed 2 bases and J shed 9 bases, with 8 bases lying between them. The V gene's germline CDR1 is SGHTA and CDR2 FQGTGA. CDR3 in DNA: TGTGCCAGCAGCTTAGGGGCTAGTGAGCAGTTCTTC. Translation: CASSLGASEQFF.

The CDR3 region has the DNA TGTGCCATCAGGTCTAGCGGGGCGACCTACGAGCAGTACTTC. Translation gives CAIRSSGATYEQYF. The V gene is TRBV10-3, the J gene TRBJ2-7; 9 bases are a match to TRBD2. There are 14 residues in the CDR3. Germline-derived CDR1 and CDR2 are ENHRY and SYGVKD. Germline trimming cut 6 bases from V and 2 bases from J; bases unmatched to any gene: 5.

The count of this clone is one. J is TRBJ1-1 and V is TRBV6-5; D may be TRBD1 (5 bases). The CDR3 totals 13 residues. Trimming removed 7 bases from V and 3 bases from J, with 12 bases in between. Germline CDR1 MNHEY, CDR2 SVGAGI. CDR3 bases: TGTGCCAGCACCAGGGCGTTGGACACTGAAGCTTTCTTT. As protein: CASTRALDTEAFF.

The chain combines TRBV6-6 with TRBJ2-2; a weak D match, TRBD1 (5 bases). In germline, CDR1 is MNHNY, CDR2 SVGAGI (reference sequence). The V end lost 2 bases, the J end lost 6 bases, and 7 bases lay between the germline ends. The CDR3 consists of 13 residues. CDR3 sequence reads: CASSYQGAGELFF. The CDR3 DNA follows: TGTGCCAGCAGTTACCAAGGGGCCGGGGAGCTGTTTTTT.

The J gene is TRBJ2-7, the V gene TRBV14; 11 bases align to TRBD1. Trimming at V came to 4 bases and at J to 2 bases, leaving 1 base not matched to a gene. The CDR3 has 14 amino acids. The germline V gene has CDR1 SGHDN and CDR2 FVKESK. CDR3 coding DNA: TGTGCCAGCAGCCTGGGACAGGGGGCCTACGAGCAGTACTTC. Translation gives CASSLGQGAYEQYF. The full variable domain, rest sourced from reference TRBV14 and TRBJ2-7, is EAGVTQFPSHSVIEKGQTVTLRCDPISGHDNLYWYRRVMGKEIKFLLHFVKESKQDESGMPNNRFLAERTGGTYSTLKVQPAELEDSGVYFCASSLGQGAYEQYFGPGTRLTVT.

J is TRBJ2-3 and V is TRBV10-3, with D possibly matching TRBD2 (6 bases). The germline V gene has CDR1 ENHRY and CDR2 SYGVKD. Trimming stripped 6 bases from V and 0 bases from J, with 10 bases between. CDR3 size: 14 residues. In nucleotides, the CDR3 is TGTGCCATCAGGTCCGGGACTAGCACAGATACGCAGTATTTT. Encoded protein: CAIRSGTSTDTQYF.

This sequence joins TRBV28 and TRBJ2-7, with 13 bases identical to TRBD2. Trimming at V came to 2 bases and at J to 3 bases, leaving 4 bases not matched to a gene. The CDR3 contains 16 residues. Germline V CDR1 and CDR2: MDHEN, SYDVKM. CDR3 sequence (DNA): TGTGCCAGCAGTTTAGGGGGGACTAGCGGGATCTACGAGCAGTACTTC. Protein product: CASSLGGTSGIYEQYF.

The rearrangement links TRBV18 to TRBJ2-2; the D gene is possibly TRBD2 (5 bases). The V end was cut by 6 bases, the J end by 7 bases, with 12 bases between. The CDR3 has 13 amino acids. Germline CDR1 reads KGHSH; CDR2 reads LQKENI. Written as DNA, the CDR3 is TGTGCCAGCTCTTCACTCGGGGACGGGGAGCTGTTTTTT. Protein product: CASSSLGDGELFF.